These 13 T cell receptor beta chains originate from one sample sequenced in a study of STAT5B mutations in CD4+ large granular lymphocyte leukemia (dated by TCRdb to the early 2020s). Library preparation used the immunoSEQ multiplex PCR assay. Drawn from immuneACCESS, this table holds only the in-frame rearrangements with V and J called that TCRdb kept. Clones are partly lost; checked studies trace under half to an unresolved V gene and leave the rest unexplained. The sample table holds 30,000 to 40,000 clones, of which 76% were seen once. Roughly 6.9% of the sample is in the top ten clones. The source material was CD4+ T cells from blood buffy coats. These receptors originate from a human donor in good health.

J is TRBJ2-7 and V is TRBV7-2, with 7 nucleotides matching TRBD1. The junction had 8 bases not matched to a gene; V was cut back by 6 bases and J by 3 bases. This CDR3 comprises 14 residues. Germline V gene data show CDR1 as SGHTA and CDR2 as FQGNSA. CDR3 sequence: CASRTRQGHYEQYF. For the CDR3, the DNA is TGTGCCAGCAGGACTCGACAGGGCCACTACGAGCAGTACTTC.

The chain links TRBV5-5 to TRBJ1-4; D gene uncertain. The CDR3 extends over 15 amino acids. The V gene lost 2 bases and the J gene lost 4 bases, with 12 bases spanning the gap. Germline CDR1 SGHKS, CDR2 YYEKEE (reference sequence). The CDR3 DNA follows: TGTGCCAGCAGCTTATTGCCAGGACGTAATGAAAAACTGTTTTTT. Translating gives CASSLLPGRNEKLFF.

There are a few counts of this clone. The chain recombines TRBV18 with TRBJ1-5; the D is unclear. The V gene's germline CDR1 is KGHSH and CDR2 LQKENI. This CDR3 is built from 15 residues. Trimming cost V 2 bases and J 4 bases, with 12 bases left between them. DNA for the CDR3: TGTGCCAGCTCACCAGCCCAGACGGGAAATCAGCCCCAGCATTTT. Translated: CASSPAQTGNQPQHF.

The V gene is TRBV6-1, the J gene TRBJ2-1; 8 bases match TRBD2. Unmatched junction bases numbered 13, after V lost 4 bases and J lost 14 bases. This CDR3 is built from 14 residues. The germline gives CDR1 MNHNS, CDR2 SASEGT. CDR3 loop: CASSADLSGAEEFF. CDR3 sequence (DNA): TGTGCCAGCAGTGCCGACCTTAGCGGGGCCGAAGAGTTCTTC.

J is TRBJ1-2 and V is TRBV15; D gene ambiguous. CDR3 size: 16 residues. CDR1 LNHNV and CDR2 YYDKDF come from the germline V gene (reference sequence). Trimming removed 0 bases at V and 0 bases at J, with 11 bases between. The DNA for the CDR3 is TGTGCCACCAGCAGAGATGTCCTGGGCGCTAACTATGGCTACACCTTC. Its translation: CATSRDVLGANYGYTF.

This chain links TRBV4-3 with TRBJ2-3; possibly TRBD1 or TRBD2 for D (6 bases each). V was clipped by 4 bases and J by 2 bases, with 10 bases between them. Per germline, CDR1 LGHNA and CDR2 YSLEER. This CDR3 has 14 amino acids. The CDR3 DNA follows: TGCGCCAGCAGCCGGGGGGCCTTCACAGATACGCAGTATTTT. This gives the protein CASSRGAFTDTQYF.

The V gene is TRBV19, the J gene TRBJ1-3; TRBD1 is a possible D gene (6 bases). CDR1 is LNHDA and CDR2 is SQIVND in the germline V gene (reference sequence). Between the trimmed V and J ends, which lost 6 bases and 9 bases, there was a span of 27 bases. The CDR3 covers 17 residues. The CDR3 sequence is CASSPSPRGPGFGTIYF. The CDR3 nucleotides read TGTGCCAGTAGCCCTTCGCCTCGGGGGCCAGGATTTGGCACCATATATTTT.

This clone was counted only a few times. The chain couples TRBV5-1 to TRBJ2-2; no clear D. V was clipped by 0 bases and J by 5 bases, with 8 bases between them. This CDR3 is built from 14 residues. The germline CDR1 and CDR2 sequences are SGHRS and YFSETQ. The CDR3 DNA follows: TGCGCCAGCAGCTTGGAAGTGGGGACCGGGGAGCTGTTTTTT. Translation gives CASSLEVGTGELFF.

The chain recombines TRBV7-9 with TRBJ2-3, with TRBD1 as a possible D gene (6 bases). The length of the CDR3 is 15 residues. CDR1 is SEHNR, CDR2 FQNEAQ, per germline (reference sequence). V was trimmed by 5 bases and J by 5 bases, leaving 17 bases between them. CDR3: CASSQGSGLLDTQYF. CDR3 bases: TGTGCCAGCAGCCAGGGGTCAGGTCTTTTAGATACGCAGTATTTT.

The chain couples TRBV19 to TRBJ2-5; the D gene could be TRBD1 or TRBD2 (5 bases each). The CDR3 length is 15 residues. Deletions cut 6 bases from V and 5 bases from J, with 19 bases between. CDR1 and CDR2 from the germline V gene are LNHDA and SQIVND (reference sequence). Here the CDR3 reads CASSHVGVGVETQYF. Written as DNA, the CDR3 is TGTGCCAGTAGCCACGTGGGGGTCGGGGTCGAGACCCAGTACTTC.

The V gene is TRBV5-1, the J gene TRBJ2-1; D is perhaps TRBD2 (6 bases). Germline lookup yields CDR1 SGHRS and CDR2 YFSETQ. Deletions cut 4 bases from V and 0 bases from J, with 11 bases between. The CDR3 contains 15 residues. CDR3 protein: CASSDSGGSYNEQFF. DNA for the CDR3: TGCGCCAGCAGCGATAGCGGAGGCTCCTACAATGAGCAGTTCTTC.

The V call is TRBV7-2, the J call TRBJ2-5; 9 positions agree with TRBD2. J lost 5 bases, V lost 1 base, and 8 bases had no gene match. Per the germline V gene, CDR1 is SGHTA and CDR2 is FQGNSA. The CDR3 totals 16 residues. CDR3: CASSLDLASGKETQYF. The CDR3 DNA sequence: TGTGCCAGCAGCTTAGATTTGGCTAGCGGGAAGGAGACCCAGTACTTC.

V and J are TRBV18 and TRBJ2-7, with 10 bases aligning to TRBD2. CDR3 length: 19 residues. V shed 1 base, J shed 7 bases, and the junction held 19 bases outside the gene matches. CDR1 is KGHSH and CDR2 is LQKENI in the germline V gene. CDR3 in amino acids: CASSPQSLLRAGGQVEQYF. DNA of the CDR3: TGTGCCAGCTCACCACAAAGCCTCCTTCGAGCGGGAGGGCAAGTGGAGCAGTACTTC.